These T cell receptor beta chains were read from a single sample in a study of Ad26.COV2.S vaccination and SARS-CoV-2 variants. Using immunoSEQ multiplex PCR, the repertoire was profiled, and TCRdb retains in-frame clones only, with some absent. In the table there are about 320,000 clones, around 84% of which are singletons. The specimen comprised peripheral blood, sampled in a trial of Ad26.COV2.S vaccine versus placebo. The source of these receptors is a person aged 18-60 years who received the Ad26.COV2.S COVID-19 vaccine or a placebo. Both conserved end residues are part of each CDR3. A D gene is named only where the DNA matches it firmly. Size is omitted from some rows. Given values are once, few, many or a class for expanded clones.

V: TRBV9; size: NA; J: TRBJ2-3; D: TRBD2; CDR3: CASSASGGTDTQYF; DNA: TGTGCCAGCAGCGCTAGCGGGGGCACAGATACGCAGTATTTT
V: TRBV5-4; size: NA; J: TRBJ2-7; D: TRBD2; CDR3: CASSLGGGADEQYF; DNA: TGTGCCAGCAGCTTGGGGGGAGGGGCGGACGAGCAGTACTTC
V: TRBV4-3; size: NA; J: TRBJ2-3; D: NA; CDR3: CASSRDRSTDTQYF; DNA: TGCGCCAGCAGCCGTGACCGAAGCACAGATACGCAGTATTTT
V: TRBV7-8; size: NA; J: TRBJ2-7; D: TRBD1; CDR3: CASSLGGQPYEQYF; DNA: TGTGCCAGCAGCTTAGGGGGACAGCCCTACGAGCAGTACTTC
V: TRBV27; size: NA; J: TRBJ1-5; D: NA; CDR3: CASSLLGKNQPQHF; DNA: TGTGCCAGCAGTTTATTAGGGAAGAATCAGCCCCAGCATTTT
V: TRBV5-4; size: NA; J: TRBJ2-1; D: NA; CDR3: CASSLAGGRGEQFF; DNA: TGTGCCAGCAGCTTGGCCGGGGGCCGGGGTGAGCAGTTCTTC
V: TRBV2; size: NA; J: TRBJ1-5; D: NA; CDR3: CASNIAGRQPQHF; DNA: TGTGCCAGCAATATAGCAGGGCGCCAGCCCCAGCATTTT
V: TRBV7-9; size: few; J: TRBJ1-2; D: NA; CDR3: CASSLDYGYTF; DNA: TGTGCCAGCAGCTTAGACTATGGCTACACCTTC
V: TRBV19; size: NA; J: TRBJ2-3; D: TRBD2; CDR3: CASSPPFGLAGGLRQGDTQYF; DNA: TGTGCCAGTAGTCCCCCCTTTGGGCTAGCGGGGGGGCTAAGGCAGGGGGATACGCAGTATTTT
V: TRBV5-4; size: once; J: TRBJ2-2; D: NA; CDR3: CASSLVGGTNTGELFF; DNA: TGTGCCAGCAGCTTGGTGGGGGGAACGAACACCGGGGAGCTGTTTTTT
V: TRBV4-1; size: once; J: TRBJ1-6; D: NA; CDR3: CASSPGHADSPLHF; DNA: TGCGCCAGCAGCCCGGGACACGCTGATTCACCCCTCCACTTT
V: TRBV18; size: NA; J: TRBJ1-3; D: NA; CDR3: CASSPRTESSGNTIYF; DNA: TGTGCCAGCTCACCGAGGACAGAGAGCTCTGGAAACACCATATATTTT
V: TRBV5-6; size: few; J: TRBJ1-5; D: NA; CDR3: CASSLFAEPQHF; DNA: TGTGCCAGCAGCTTATTTGCGGAGCCCCAGCATTTT
V: TRBV5-1; size: NA; J: TRBJ1-6; D: TRBD1; CDR3: CASSGGGQGSPLHF; DNA: TGCGCCAGCAGCGGCGGGGGACAGGGTTCACCCCTCCACTTT
V: TRBV3-1/TRBV3-2; size: NA; J: TRBJ1-4; D: NA; CDR3: CASSQVAGFQEKLFF; DNA: TGTGCCAGCAGCCAAGTAGCAGGGTTTCAGGAAAAACTGTTTTTT
V: TRBV12-3/TRBV12-4; size: NA; J: TRBJ1-1; D: TRBD1; CDR3: CASRTGGVTEAFF; DNA: TGTGCCAGCAGGACAGGGGGTGTCACTGAAGCTTTCTTT
V: TRBV30; size: NA; J: TRBJ2-2; D: NA; CDR3: CAWSETGELFF; DNA: TGTGCCTGGAGTGAAACCGGGGAGCTGTTTTTT
V: TRBV9; size: NA; J: TRBJ2-1; D: NA; CDR3: CASSVAPPTRGPLSSYNEQFF; DNA: TGTGCCAGCAGCGTAGCCCCACCGACGCGGGGGCCCCTAAGCTCCTACAATGAGCAGTTCTTC
V: TRBV7-2; size: NA; J: TRBJ1-2; D: NA; CDR3: CASSLEGSIGYTF; DNA: TGTGCCAGCAGCTTAGAGGGCTCGATAGGCTACACCTTC
V: TRBV7-2; size: NA; J: TRBJ1-3; D: NA; CDR3: CASSLNSGNTIYF; DNA: TGTGCCAGCAGCTTAAATTCGGGAAACACCATATATTTT
V: TRBV7-6; size: NA; J: TRBJ2-1; D: NA; CDR3: CASSLELQGPPWGEQFF; DNA: TGTGCCAGCAGCTTAGAACTCCAGGGGCCACCTTGGGGGGAGCAGTTCTTC
V: TRBV6-5; size: NA; J: TRBJ2-1; D: TRBD1; CDR3: CASSPPGQDYNEQFF; DNA: TGTGCCAGCAGTCCCCCGGGACAGGACTACAATGAGCAGTTCTTC
V: TRBV27; size: few; J: TRBJ1-6; D: TRBD1; CDR3: CASSPGQGMYSPLHF; DNA: TGTGCCAGCAGTCCTGGACAGGGGATGTATTCACCCCTCCACTTT
V: TRBV5-8; size: NA; J: TRBJ1-5; D: TRBD1; CDR3: CATRDRVSYSNQPQHF; DNA: TGTGCCACCCGGGACAGGGTTTCGTATAGCAATCAGCCCCAGCATTTT
V: TRBV4-2; size: NA; J: TRBJ2-2; D: TRBD1; CDR3: CASSQSGQGNTGELFF; DNA: TGTGCCAGCAGCCAAAGCGGACAGGGGAACACCGGGGAGCTGTTTTTT
V: TRBV19; size: NA; J: TRBJ1-1; D: NA; CDR3: CASIGKNTEAFF; DNA: TGTGCCAGTATCGGTAAGAACACTGAAGCTTTCTTT
V: TRBV7-2; size: NA; J: TRBJ2-5; D: NA; CDR3: CASSPAGSQETQYF; DNA: TGTGCCAGCAGCCCCGCCGGGAGCCAAGAGACCCAGTACTTC
V: TRBV7-8; size: NA; J: TRBJ1-1; D: NA; CDR3: CASSSSGAGASKAFF; DNA: TGTGCCAGCAGCTCTAGTGGGGCCGGGGCCTCAAAAGCTTTCTTT
V: TRBV6-2/TRBV6-3; size: NA; J: TRBJ2-2; D: TRBD2; CDR3: CASSQTSGGTFRYTGELFF; DNA: TGTGCCAGCAGTCAGACTAGCGGGGGGACGTTTAGATACACCGGGGAGCTGTTTTTT
V: TRBV6-2/TRBV6-3; size: NA; J: TRBJ2-7; D: NA; CDR3: CASSYLGQNYEQYF; DNA: TGTGCCAGCAGTTACCTCGGGCAAAATTACGAGCAGTACTTC
V: TRBV4-2; size: NA; J: TRBJ2-7; D: NA; CDR3: CASSQGALTYEQYF; DNA: TGTGCCAGCAGCCAAGGAGCCCTTACCTACGAGCAGTACTTC
V: TRBV28; size: NA; J: TRBJ1-2; D: TRBD1; CDR3: CASRSTGVKGYGYTF; DNA: TGTGCCAGCAGATCCACAGGGGTGAAGGGCTATGGCTACACCTTC
V: TRBV6-5; size: NA; J: TRBJ1-1; D: NA; CDR3: CASRPRGLNTEAFF; DNA: TGTGCCAGCAGGCCTAGGGGCCTGAACACTGAAGCTTTCTTT
V: TRBV18; size: once; J: TRBJ2-3; D: NA; CDR3: CASSPPNREADTQYF; DNA: TGTGCCAGCTCACCACCAAACAGGGAGGCAGATACGCAGTATTTT
V: TRBV19; size: NA; J: TRBJ2-5; D: NA; CDR3: CASTPQGQETQYF; DNA: TGTGCCAGTACTCCGCAGGGACAAGAGACCCAGTACTTC
V: TRBV5-1; size: NA; J: TRBJ1-2; D: TRBD1; CDR3: CASSLIPQGAQRFYGYTF; DNA: TGCGCCAGCAGCTTGATTCCCCAGGGGGCGCAGCGGTTCTATGGCTACACCTTC
V: TRBV6-2/TRBV6-3; size: NA; J: TRBJ2-2; D: NA; CDR3: CASSYGGTNTGELFF; DNA: TGTGCCAGCAGTTACGGGGGGACGAACACCGGGGAGCTGTTTTTT
V: TRBV4-2; size: NA; J: TRBJ2-2; D: TRBD2; CDR3: CASSPGGGSQTARTGELFF; DNA: TGTGCCAGCAGCCCGGGGGGTGGTAGTCAAACAGCGAGGACCGGGGAGCTGTTTTTT